Listed below are T cell receptor beta chains from one sample, sequenced in a study of neoadjuvant anti-PD-1 for oral cavity cancer. Clones were read by immunoSEQ multiplex PCR, and TCRdb kept only the in-frame ones, dropping some. Found here are under 15,000 clones, roughly 67% of them singletons; the top ten hold just over 3%. The specimen was PBMCs, collected after nivolumab (anti-PD-1) treatment. The receptors stem from a person between 40 and 85 years old with oral cavity squamous cell carcinoma. Each CDR3 is given with its conserved first and last residue. Fields, in order: V gene, D gene, CDR3 protein. A D gene is named only where the DNA matches it firmly.

TRBV11-2	NA	CASSLDPPYEQYF
TRBV2	NA	CASSVEGPYNEQFF
TRBV11-2	NA	CASSLQLSTGELFF
TRBV5-1	NA	CASSLGGEFSGNTIYF
TRBV5-1	NA	CASSLVAITGELFF
TRBV6-1	NA	CASSGRLGGPSSYEQYF
TRBV11-3	NA	CASSLGQSYGYTF
TRBV10-3	NA	CATKPVRGFDYGYTF
TRBV7-3	TRBD1	CASSPQGAVTEAFF
TRBV30	TRBD1	CAWSEAGGWEKLFF
TRBV19	TRBD1	CASGTGTFGANVLTF
TRBV28	NA	CASSRPTRGLSGANVLTF
TRBV29-1	TRBD2	CSATSGGTDTQYF
TRBV2	NA	CASSVGSVGGYTF
TRBV7-9	NA	CASSLAGTYEQYF
TRBV6-1	TRBD2	CASSDGAGVGETQYF
TRBV7-9	TRBD1	CASSARQGLILAAFF
TRBV19	NA	CASSLGGEANYGYTF
TRBV5-6	TRBD2	CASSLVKTSGTNTQYF
TRBV5-6	TRBD1	CASSARREGAVQPQHF